The 22 T cell receptor beta chains reported below all come from one sample, sequenced in a study of T cell repertoires in ileal Crohn's disease. Stated time point: neoterminal ileum biopsy at postoperative endoscopy, about 6 months after surgery. TCRdb's copy holds only in-frame clones and misses some; the assay was immunoSEQ multiplex PCR. The sample records approximately 11,000 clones, 75% to 85% being singletons. The sequenced sample was ileal tissue. These receptors came from an adult with Crohn's disease.

This clone was observed a few times. The CDR3 sequence is CASSLTDTDTQYF. The CDR3 DNA reads as TGTGCCAGCAGTTTGACAGACACAGATACGCAGTATTTT. This chain joins TRBV6-6 and TRBJ2-3; D may be TRBD1 (5 bases). The CDR3 length is 13 residues. With 4 bases removed from V and 2 bases from J, the gap between germline ends came to 7 bases. CDR1 and CDR2 from the germline V gene are MNHNY and SVGAGI (reference sequence).

V and J are TRBV5-4 and TRBJ2-1, with D possibly being TRBD1 (5 bases). The CDR3 covers 15 residues. Looked up from germline, CDR1 is SGHNT and CDR2 is YYREEE (reference sequence). Trimming cost V 3 bases and J 0 bases, with 10 bases left between them. CDR3 in DNA: TGTGCCAGCAGCTCCAGGGCTAGCTCCTACAATGAGCAGTTCTTC. Translated: CASSSRASSYNEQFF.

The genes are TRBV27 and TRBJ1-6, with 7 bases that match TRBD1. The CDR3 is 15 amino acids. Germline V gene data show CDR1 as MNHEY and CDR2 as SMNVEV (reference sequence). V trimming: 2 bases; J trimming: 10 bases; junction bases outside the gene matches: 8. Written as DNA, the CDR3 is TGTGCCAGCAGTTTACTCGGGACAGCTAACTCACCCCTCCACTTT. Its protein is CASSLLGTANSPLHF.

The chain carries TRBV6-4 and TRBJ1-6; D ambiguous. Between the trimmed V and J ends, which lost 4 bases and 5 bases, there was a span of 6 bases. CDR3 length: 13 residues. The germline CDR1 and CDR2 sequences are MRHNA and SNTAGT. The CDR3 DNA follows: TGTGCCAGCAGTGCGGCGGATAATTCACCCCTCCACTTT. As protein: CASSAADNSPLHF.

This chain's CDR3 is CASSLFRVISYGYTF. The CDR3 DNA reads TGTGCCAGCAGCTTATTCAGGGTTATAAGCTATGGCTACACCTTC. The genes are TRBV7-9 and TRBJ1-2, with D possibly TRBD1 on 5 matching bases. The ends were cut back, 2 bases at V and 4 bases at J, with 14 bases in the middle. CDR3 length: 15 residues. Germline V CDR1 and CDR2: SEHNR, FQNEAQ (reference sequence).

The V and J genes are TRBV7-2 and TRBJ1-2; D is uncertain. Germline V lookup: CDR1 SGHTA, CDR2 FQGNSA. Trimming removed 6 bases from V and 1 base from J, with 12 bases in between. The CDR3 runs 14 residues. CDR3 region: CASSSQLINYGYTF. The CDR3, as DNA: TGTGCCAGCAGTTCACAGCTAATTAACTATGGCTACACCTTC.

This clone was detected only a few times. The rearrangement uses TRBV7-9 and TRBJ2-7, with D perhaps TRBD1 (5 bases). The germline CDR1 and CDR2 sequences are SEHNR and FQNEAQ (reference sequence). The CDR3 length is 16 residues. Between the trimmed V and J ends, which lost 2 bases and 0 bases, there was a span of 14 bases. CDR3: CASSLSGSGSSYEQYF. The CDR3 DNA reads TGTGCCAGCAGCTTATCAGGGTCCGGTAGCTCCTACGAGCAGTACTTC.

The chain recombines TRBV4-2 with TRBJ1-4; 10 positions match TRBD1. CDR1 is LGHNA, CDR2 YNFKEQ, per germline. V lost 5 bases and J lost 7; bases outside the gene matches: 13. The CDR3 covers 17 residues. This chain's CDR3 is CASSTRTGGSRVEKLFF. The CDR3 DNA is TGTGCCAGCAGCACCAGGACAGGGGGGTCGCGGGTTGAAAAACTGTTTTTT.

V and J are TRBV6-1 and TRBJ2-2; 8 bases match TRBD2. With V trimmed by 1 base and J by 1 base, 5 bases remained unmatched. Per germline, CDR1 MNHNS and CDR2 SASEGT. The CDR3 totals 17 residues. The CDR3 sequence: CASSEVAGGGNTGELFF. Here the CDR3 DNA reads TGTGCCAGCAGTGAAGTTGCGGGGGGCGGGAACACCGGGGAGCTGTTTTTT.

The chain couples TRBV27 to TRBJ2-4, with 7 bases aligning to TRBD2. Looked up from germline, CDR1 is MNHEY and CDR2 is SMNVEV (reference sequence). V lost 8 bases, J lost 1 base, and 8 bases stayed unmatched. This CDR3 has 15 residues. CDR3 amino acids: CASSSYSGAKNIQYF. The CDR3 DNA follows: TGTGCCAGCTCAAGCTATAGCGGGGCCAAAAACATTCAGTACTTC.

This chain joins TRBV5-6 and TRBJ2-2, with TRBD1 matching 11 bases. CDR1 is SGHDT, CDR2 YYEEEE, per germline. Trimming at V came to 1 base and at J to 4 bases, leaving 6 bases not matched to a gene. The CDR3 length is 17 residues. The CDR3 bases are TGTGCCAGCAGCTTGTTCGGGACAGGGGGACGCACCGGGGAGCTGTTTTTT. Its protein is CASSLFGTGGRTGELFF. Drawing the rest from reference TRBV5-6 and TRBJ2-2, the complete variable domain is DAGVTQSPTHLIKTRGQQVTLRCSPKSGHDTVSWYQQALGQGPQFIFQYYEEEERQRGNFPDRFSGHQFPNYSSELNVNALLLGDSALYLCASSLFGTGGRTGELFFGEGSRLTVL.

This clone was counted a few times. The chain combines TRBV7-9 with TRBJ2-1; 9 nucleotides line up with TRBD1. The CDR3 contains 15 residues. V shed 5 bases and J 6 bases; nucleotides not matched to a gene: 8. Germline V lookup: CDR1 SEHNR, CDR2 FQNEAQ (reference sequence). The CDR3 reads CASSQQGTGINEQFF. CDR3 nucleotide sequence: TGTGCCAGCAGCCAGCAGGGGACAGGGATCAATGAGCAGTTCTTC.

The genes are TRBV9 and TRBJ1-6; possible D gene TRBD1, 5 bases. CDR3 length equals 17 residues. The ends were cut back, 2 bases at V and 0 bases at J, with 12 bases in the middle. Germline V gene sequence: CDR1 SGDLS, CDR2 YYNGEE. DNA for the CDR3: TGTGCCAGCAGCGTGTCCCAGGGAAGCTCCTATAATTCACCCCTCCACTTT. It yields the protein CASSVSQGSSYNSPLHF.

This rearrangement joins TRBV19 to TRBJ2-6; D is possibly TRBD1 (6 bases). Trimming shortened V by 4 bases and J by 0 bases, and 16 bases separated the two germline ends. This CDR3 contains 18 residues. Germline V lookup: CDR1 LNHDA, CDR2 SQIVND (reference sequence). CDR3 region: CASSTNRDLHSGANVLTF. For the CDR3, the DNA is TGTGCCAGTAGTACCAACAGGGATTTACACTCTGGGGCCAACGTCCTGACTTTC.

Note on this clone: The identical CDR3 is also encoded by other nucleotide sequences in the sample. The chain is built from TRBV7-9 and TRBJ1-4; D possibly corresponds to TRBD1 (5 bases). Germline CDR1 is SEHNR and CDR2 is FQNEAQ (reference sequence). Trimming stripped 3 bases from V and 4 bases from J, with 9 bases between. The CDR3 consists of 14 residues. This CDR3 reads CASSLGGDNEKLFF. The CDR3, as DNA: TGTGCCAGCAGCTTGGGAGGGGATAATGAAAAACTGTTTTTT.

The V gene is TRBV7-9, the J gene TRBJ1-2; 8 positions agree with TRBD1. CDR1 is SEHNR, CDR2 FQNEAQ, per germline (reference sequence). This CDR3 spans 15 amino acids. V dropped 1 base and J dropped 6; count of bases not matched to a gene: 7. DNA for the CDR3: TGTGCCAGCAGCTTAGGGCAGGGGGCGGCTGATGGCTACACCTTC. Translation: CASSLGQGAADGYTF.

The chain uses TRBV25-1 and TRBJ2-5; D is unresolved. Germline lookup yields CDR1 MGHDK and CDR2 SYGVNS. The CDR3 covers 13 residues. The V gene lost 3 bases and the J gene lost 2 bases, with 7 bases spanning the gap. CDR3 protein: CASSDSSQETQYF. In DNA, the CDR3 is TGTGCCAGCAGTGATAGCAGTCAAGAGACCCAGTACTTC.

V and J are TRBV6-1 and TRBJ2-2, with 9 bases identical to TRBD2. Germline V gene lookup returns CDR1 MNHNS and CDR2 SASEGT. The CDR3 has 16 residues. Trimming took 4 bases from V and 4 from J; bases not matched to a gene: 7. CDR3: CASSGGPAGGTGELFF. DNA of the CDR3: TGTGCCAGCAGTGGGGGGCCAGCGGGGGGCACCGGGGAGCTGTTTTTT.

The V gene is TRBV10-3, the J gene TRBJ1-1; D is unclear. Trimming removed 2 bases at V and 6 bases at J, with 13 bases between. Germline CDR1 ENHRY, CDR2 SYGVKD. The length of the CDR3 is 14 residues. The CDR3 reads CAISEEGILSEAFF. As DNA, the CDR3 is TGTGCCATCAGTGAGGAGGGCATACTCTCTGAAGCTTTCTTT.

CDR3 region: CASSKELGGIEQFF. Here the CDR3 DNA reads TGCGCCAGCAGCAAGGAATTAGGGGGTATTGAGCAGTTCTTC. The chain is built from TRBV5-1 and TRBJ2-1, with D perhaps matching TRBD1 (6 bases). Trimming removed 4 bases at V and 9 bases at J, with 17 bases between. The CDR3 is 14 residues long. From germline, CDR1 is SGHRS and CDR2 YFSETQ. The full variable domain, completed using reference TRBV5-1 and TRBJ2-1, is KAGVTQTPRYLIKTRGQQVTLSCSPISGHRSVSWYQQTPGQGLQFLFEYFSETQRNKGNFPGRFSGRQFSNSRSEMNVSTLELGDSALYLCASSKELGGIEQFFGPGTRLTVL.

The rearrangement links TRBV19 to TRBJ1-1; TRBD1 aligns across 8 bases. Germline V CDR1 and CDR2: LNHDA, SQIVND (reference sequence). The V gene end was trimmed by 8 bases and the J gene end by 4 bases; junction bases not matched to a gene: 6. The CDR3 contains 13 residues. In DNA form, the CDR3 reads TGTGCCAGTTCCCGGACAGGGCCCACTGAAGCTTTCTTT. Translation gives CASSRTGPTEAFF.

The chain uses TRBV19 and TRBJ1-5; D not certain. This CDR3 comprises 13 residues. The V gene's germline CDR1 is LNHDA and CDR2 SQIVND (reference sequence). The germline V and J ends were trimmed by 2 bases and 1 base, with 3 bases remaining between them. DNA for the CDR3: TGTGCCAGTAGTATACAGAGCAATCAGCCCCAGCATTTT. It codes for CASSIQSNQPQHF.